One sample yielded the 20 T cell receptor beta chains listed below, sequenced in a study of CD8+ T cells in alopecia areata. Isolated RNA was reverse transcribed into cDNA used as the sequencing template. Assay: immunoSEQ multiplex PCR; the TCRdb copy retains only in-frame clones and omits some. The profile covers some 130,000 clones, with about 50% appearing a single time and 18% taken by the ten largest. Sequenced material: CD8+ T cells sorted from blood, taken at week 0. These receptors came from a human donor with alopecia areata.

The chain couples TRBV30 to TRBJ2-5; 10 nucleotides match TRBD1. The CDR3 runs to 15 residues. With 2 bases clipped from V and 5 bases from J, the junction kept 8 bases outside the gene matches. Germline-derived CDR1 and CDR2 are GTSNPN and SVGIG (reference sequence). The CDR3 nucleotides are TGTGCCTGGAGTCCAGGGACAGGGGACGGGGAGACCCAGTACTTC. Translating gives CAWSPGTGDGETQYF.

V is TRBV9 and J is TRBJ2-3, with D tentatively TRBD2 (5 bases). The CDR3 consists of 16 residues. CDR1 and CDR2 (germline): SGDLS, YYNGEE. Trimming removed 4 bases at V and 4 bases at J, with 19 bases between. The CDR3 DNA follows: TGTGCCAGCAGCCCCTGGGGATCTAGCCGCGCAGATACGCAGTATTTT. The encoded protein is CASSPWGSSRADTQYF.

The rearrangement links TRBV5-1 to TRBJ2-3; 7 bases agree with TRBD2. In germline, CDR1 is SGHRS, CDR2 YFSETQ. The CDR3 is made up of 15 amino acids. V lost 6 bases, J lost 2 bases, and 9 bases stayed unmatched. This CDR3 reads CASTLGRGVTDTQYF. The CDR3 region has the DNA TGCGCCAGCACCCTGGGGAGGGGAGTCACAGATACGCAGTATTTT.

This clone was observed a handful of times. V and J are TRBV11-2 and TRBJ2-1, with D maybe TRBD2 (6 bases). The germline CDR1 and CDR2 sequences are SGHAT and FQNNGV. V gave up 5 bases and J gave up 10 bases, with 12 bases separating them. There are 12 residues in the CDR3. CDR3 sequence reads: CASSPWGVEQFF. Written as DNA, the CDR3 is TGTGCCAGCAGCCCCTGGGGGGTCGAGCAGTTCTTC.

The rearrangement links TRBV25-1 to TRBJ1-2; TRBD1 aligns across 9 bases. The CDR3 loop spans 15 amino acids. Germline trimming cut 3 bases from V and 8 bases from J; bases unmatched to any gene: 10. Germline V gives CDR1 MGHDK, CDR2 SYGVNS. The CDR3 sequence is CASSEGQGIKRGYTF. CDR3 DNA: TGTGCCAGCAGTGAGGGACAGGGTATTAAGAGAGGCTACACCTTC.

The rearrangement uses TRBV13 and TRBJ1-2; TRBD1 might be the D (6 bases). CDR3 length equals 13 residues. Germline V gene data show CDR1 as PRHDT and CDR2 as FYEKMQ (reference sequence). V was trimmed by 3 bases and J by 5 bases, leaving 10 bases between them. The CDR3 DNA reads as TGTGCCAGCAGCTTGGGACACGAGTATGGCTACACCTTC. Amino acid sequence: CASSLGHEYGYTF.

V is TRBV30 and J is TRBJ1-3; D might be TRBD1 (5 bases). The CDR3 has 15 amino acids. The germline V and J ends were trimmed by 3 bases and 1 base, with 13 bases remaining between them. CDR1 is GTSNPN, CDR2 SVGIG, per germline (reference sequence). CDR3 region: CAWRSTDASGNTIYF. The CDR3 DNA is TGTGCCTGGAGGTCGACAGATGCTTCTGGAAACACCATATATTTT.

In this sample, this clone turned up a few times. The chain uses TRBV27 and TRBJ1-5, with D possibly being TRBD1 (5 bases). CDR1 MNHEY and CDR2 SMNVEV come from the germline V gene (reference sequence). With 6 bases removed from V and 0 bases from J, the gap between germline ends came to 9 bases. This CDR3 comprises 14 residues. CDR3 in DNA: TGTGCCAGCAGCGACAGACATAGCAATCAGCCCCAGCATTTT. This translates into CASSDRHSNQPQHF.

This clone occurred a few times. The V call is TRBV9, the J call TRBJ1-2; D not resolved. Trimming left V 0 bases short and J 2 bases short, with 14 bases between. This CDR3 comprises 16 residues. CDR1 SGDLS and CDR2 YYNGEE come from the germline V gene. CDR3 in DNA: TGTGCCAGCAGCGTAGAGCCCGACGGAGGGAACTATGGCTACACCTTC. Protein product: CASSVEPDGGNYGYTF.

The CDR3 sequence is CAGLRGQSNTGELFF. The CDR3 DNA follows: TGTGCCGGACTCCGGGGACAATCGAACACCGGGGAGCTGTTTTTT. The chain uses TRBV7-9 and TRBJ2-2, with TRBD1 as a possible D gene (6 bases). CDR1 is SEHNR and CDR2 is FQNEAQ in the germline V gene (reference sequence). The CDR3 has 15 residues. The ends were cut back, 11 bases at V and 0 bases at J, with 16 bases in the middle.

This clone has only a few counts. The chain recombines TRBV7-2 with TRBJ2-7; the match to TRBD1 covers 7 bases. The CDR3 has 15 residues. The V gene's germline CDR1 is SGHTA and CDR2 FQGNSA. The ends lost 5 bases at V and 2 bases at J; junction bases unmatched: 9. The CDR3 sequence: CASSQSIDRAYEQYF. CDR3 DNA sequence: TGTGCCAGCAGCCAATCGATCGACAGGGCCTACGAGCAGTACTTC.

This chain uses TRBV2 with TRBJ2-7, with D maybe TRBD1 (6 bases). The CDR3 loop spans 15 amino acids. Trimming stripped 0 bases from V and 0 bases from J, with 9 bases between. Looked up from germline, CDR1 is SNHLY and CDR2 is FYNNEI. As DNA, the CDR3 is TGTGCCAGCAGTGAAGCGGGGGCCGTCTCCTACGAGCAGTACTTC. Translating it yields CASSEAGAVSYEQYF.

The genes are TRBV27 and TRBJ2-3, with D tentatively TRBD1 (6 bases). CDR1 is MNHEY and CDR2 is SMNVEV in the germline V gene (reference sequence). This CDR3 is 17 amino acids long. V lost 3 bases and J lost 6, with 22 bases in between. Here the CDR3 DNA reads TGTGCCAGCAGTTTGAAGCAAGTGCGAATACAGGGCGATACGCAGTATTTT. Its translation is CASSLKQVRIQGDTQYF.

The V call is TRBV5-1, the J call TRBJ2-3; 11 bases are shared with TRBD2. The CDR3 runs to 17 residues. Germline V gene lookup returns CDR1 SGHRS and CDR2 YFSETQ. The ends lost 4 bases at V and 2 bases at J; junction bases unmatched: 9. DNA of the CDR3: TGCGCCAGCAGCGGCTATCTAGCGGGGGGAAACACAGATACGCAGTATTTT. This codes for CASSGYLAGGNTDTQYF.

V is TRBV19 and J is TRBJ1-2, with D possibly TRBD1 on 5 matching bases. The CDR3 totals 15 residues. The V gene lost 2 bases and the J gene lost 6 bases, with 16 bases spanning the gap. Germline assignment: CDR1 LNHDA and CDR2 SQIVND (reference sequence). CDR3: CASSIMGGQGNGYTF. The CDR3 DNA sequence: TGTGCCAGTAGTATAATGGGAGGACAAGGCAATGGCTACACCTTC.

This clone came up a few times. The chain recombines TRBV6-4 with TRBJ2-3; 11 nucleotides agree with TRBD2. This CDR3 contains 15 residues. Germline loops: CDR1 MRHNA, CDR2 SNTAGT. V shed 5 bases, J shed 2 bases, and the junction held 3 bases outside the gene matches. The CDR3 spells CASSLLAGATDTQYF. The CDR3 bases are TGTGCCAGCAGTTTACTAGCGGGGGCCACAGATACGCAGTATTTT.

The chain has TRBV4-1 and TRBJ2-5; D not certain. The germline CDR1 and CDR2 sequences are MGHRA and YSYEKL. Deletions cut 3 bases from V and 2 bases from J, with 13 bases between. The CDR3 consists of 15 residues. Written as DNA, the CDR3 is TGCGCCAGCAGCCAGGCCCCCCAGTGGCAAGAGACCCAGTACTTC. It specifies CASSQAPQWQETQYF.

This clone was seen only once. A junction end diverges from the germline sequence, so it may reflect a read error. The chain is built from TRBV6-6 and TRBJ2-7, with D perhaps TRBD2 (6 bases). There are 15 residues in the CDR3. In germline, CDR1 is MNHNY, CDR2 SVGAGI (reference sequence). CDR3: CASSYSSAGSYEKYF. In DNA, the CDR3 is TGTGCCAGCAGTTACTCGTCGGCGGGATCCTACGAGAAGTACTTC.

The rearrangement uses TRBV25-1 and TRBJ1-2; D might be TRBD1 (6 bases). From germline, CDR1 is MGHDK and CDR2 SYGVNS. Between the trimmed V and J ends, which lost 4 bases and 6 bases, there was a span of 18 bases. CDR3 size: 15 residues. The CDR3 spells CASSVAGTYKHGYTF. DNA for the CDR3: TGTGCCAGCAGTGTTGCCGGGACATATAAGCATGGCTACACCTTC.

This clone came up a few times. The chain combines TRBV27 with TRBJ1-4; D might be TRBD1 (5 bases). CDR1 MNHEY and CDR2 SMNVEV come from the germline V gene (reference sequence). Trimming shortened V by 4 bases and J by 6 bases, and 21 bases separated the two germline ends. The CDR3 runs to 17 residues. The chain's CDR3 is CASSYRGFGGKDEKLFF. The CDR3 DNA is TGTGCCAGCAGTTATAGAGGGTTTGGGGGGAAGGATGAAAAACTGTTTTTT.